One and the same sample provided the 21 T cell receptor beta chains below, sequenced in a study of T cell responses to AZD1222 COVID-19 vaccine (TCRdb year 2021). Libraries were made using the immunoSEQ multiplex PCR assay. Held by TCRdb, this immuneACCESS table contains in-frame sequences only and omits some clones. Under half of the omission traces to an unresolved V gene where checked; the cause of the rest is unknown. In all, the sample holds around 150,000 clones, and 91% of those were seen once. The top ten constitute around 1.2% of the sample. Reading the label with the study, this specimen's time point is: about 28 days (+/-7) after the second vaccine dose. Sequenced here: peripheral blood, sampled 28 days after the second AZD1222 dose. The receptors derive from an adult who received the AZD1222 COVID-19 vaccine.

The V call is TRBV4-1, the J call TRBJ2-3, with 8 bases lining up with TRBD2. CDR1 and CDR2 from the germline V gene are MGHRA and YSYEKL. The CDR3 runs to 18 residues. Germline trimming cut 0 bases from V and 2 bases from J; bases unmatched to any gene: 10. The CDR3 DNA follows: TGCGCCAGCAGCCAAGATCAAGCGGGAGTACGGAACACAGATACGCAGTATTTT. Residues: CASSQDQAGVRNTDTQYF.

This chain links TRBV28 with TRBJ2-3, with 7 positions matching TRBD2. The CDR3 loop spans 16 amino acids. Germline loops: CDR1 MDHEN, CDR2 SYDVKM. J lost 2 bases, V lost 4 bases, and 9 bases had no gene match. The chain's CDR3 is CASSSSSGTSTDTQYF. The CDR3 DNA follows: TGTGCCAGCAGTTCTTCAAGCGGGACCTCCACAGATACGCAGTATTTT.

This sequence joins TRBV18 and TRBJ2-2; 7 bases line up with TRBD2. The CDR3 has 15 amino acids. With V trimmed by 8 bases and J by 4 bases, 10 bases remained unmatched. The V gene's germline CDR1 is KGHSH and CDR2 LQKENI. DNA of the CDR3: TGTGCCAGCAGGGAGTCCAGCGGGGCCACCGGGGAGCTGTTTTTT. This encodes CASRESSGATGELFF.

J is TRBJ1-2 and V is TRBV6-2 or TRBV6-3; D might be TRBD1 (5 bases). The germline V and J ends were trimmed by 5 bases and 3 bases, with 13 bases remaining between them. Per the germline V gene, CDR1 is MNHEY and CDR2 is SVGEGT. The CDR3 length is 14 residues. The CDR3 region is CASSAPGAYYGYTF. The CDR3 nucleotides read TGTGCCAGCAGTGCCCCCGGGGCCTACTATGGCTACACCTTC.

V and J are TRBV7-9 and TRBJ1-2; no clear D gene. CDR1 SEHNR and CDR2 FQNEAQ come from the germline V gene (reference sequence). The length of the CDR3 is 14 residues. V shed 1 base and J shed 3 bases, with 9 bases lying between them. The CDR3 here is CASSLGSDYYGYTF. The CDR3 DNA is TGTGCCAGCAGCTTAGGGTCAGACTACTATGGCTACACCTTC.

The V gene is TRBV4-3, the J gene TRBJ2-7; tentatively, D is TRBD2 (6 bases). This CDR3 is built from 16 residues. Germline assignment: CDR1 LGHNA and CDR2 YSLEER. V lost 0 bases, J lost 1 base, and 13 bases lay in between. The CDR3 loop reads CASSQDRGSASYEQYF. The CDR3 DNA reads as TGCGCCAGCAGCCAAGATCGGGGGTCGGCTTCCTACGAGCAGTACTTC.

This chain links TRBV19 with TRBJ2-1; D is unresolved. V was trimmed by 6 bases and J by 2 bases, leaving 20 bases between them. This CDR3 region has 17 residues. Germline CDR1 reads LNHDA; CDR2 reads SQIVND (reference sequence). The CDR3 coding sequence is TGTGCCAGTAGGGATGCCGCAGGCCACCGAACCTACAATGAGCAGTTCTTC. Translation gives CASRDAAGHRTYNEQFF. Complete variable domain (other parts from reference TRBV19 and TRBJ2-1): DGGITQSPKYLFRKEGQNVTLSCEQNLNHDAMYWYRQDPGQGLRLIYYSQIVNDFQKGDIAEGYSVSREKKESFPLTVTSAQKNPTAFYLCASRDAAGHRTYNEQFFGPGTRLTVL.

The genes are TRBV24-1 and TRBJ2-5; D remains ambiguous. Germline values: CDR1 KGHDR, CDR2 SFDVKD. CDR3 length: 13 residues. V was pared by 4 bases and J by 2 bases, with 7 bases between. DNA of the CDR3: TGTGCCACCAGTGACGTGGGACAAGAGACCCAGTACTTC. Its translation is CATSDVGQETQYF.

The chain recombines TRBV6-2 or TRBV6-3 with TRBJ2-7, with 9 bases fitting TRBD1. Per the germline V gene, CDR1 is MNHEY and CDR2 is SVGEGT. This CDR3 spans 15 amino acids. J gave up 5 bases and V 3 bases, and 8 bases lay outside the gene matches. Written as DNA, the CDR3 is TGTGCCAGCAGTTATTGGACAGGGGAGTACAACGAGCAGTACTTC. Protein product: CASSYWTGEYNEQYF.

V usage is TRBV25-1 and J usage is TRBJ1-1, with a possible D match to TRBD1 (6 bases). Germline V gene data show CDR1 as MGHDK and CDR2 as SYGVNS. V shed 1 base and J shed 7 bases, with 13 bases lying between them. This CDR3 spans 14 amino acids. This CDR3 reads CASSEWGDTYEAFF. The CDR3, as DNA: TGTGCCAGCAGTGAATGGGGGGACACTTATGAAGCTTTCTTT.

The chain is built from TRBV7-2 and TRBJ1-4; 7 bases match TRBD1. Germline V gene data show CDR1 as SGHTA and CDR2 as FQGNSA. The CDR3 extends over 14 amino acids. V was pared by 1 base and J by 8 bases, with 4 bases of the junction left unmatched. The chain's CDR3 is CASSLEGAEEKLFF. The DNA for the CDR3 is TGTGCCAGCAGCTTAGAGGGGGCTGAGGAAAAACTGTTTTTT.

The CDR3 region has the DNA TGTGCCAGCAGCCCCCAGGTGGAGGGGCCTGGGTCACCCCTCCACTTT. Protein: CASSPQVEGPGSPLHF. The V gene is TRBV3-1 (or the pseudogene TRBV3-2), the J gene TRBJ1-6, with TRBD1 as a possible D gene (5 bases). Germline CDR1 LGHDT, CDR2 YNNKEL (reference sequence). V lost 4 bases and J 10 bases, leaving 20 bases between the germline ends. The CDR3 covers 16 residues.

This chain uses TRBV15 with TRBJ1-4; a possible D gene is TRBD1 (6 bases). The germline V and J ends were trimmed by 0 bases and 4 bases, with 15 bases remaining between them. Germline V lookup: CDR1 LNHNV, CDR2 YYDKDF (reference sequence). This CDR3 is 17 amino acids long. The CDR3 nucleotides read TGTGCCACCAGCAGAGATGGACAGCAATACGGTAATGAAAAACTGTTTTTT. It translates to CATSRDGQQYGNEKLFF.

The chain carries TRBV5-1 and TRBJ1-4; maybe TRBD1 (6 bases). The germline V gene has CDR1 SGHRS and CDR2 YFSETQ. Trimming took off 4 bases at V and 8 bases at J, with 18 bases between the two ends. The CDR3 length is 15 residues. CDR3 region: CASSLGAGAEEKLFF. DNA for the CDR3: TGCGCCAGCAGCCTGGGAGCGGGGGCGGAGGAAAAACTGTTTTTT.

This chain uses TRBV15 with TRBJ1-5; no clear D. This CDR3 has 13 amino acids. Germline V lookup: CDR1 LNHNV, CDR2 YYDKDF (reference sequence). V lost 1 base, J lost 0 bases, and 1 base lay in between. The CDR3 spells CATSRGSNQPQHF. The CDR3 coding sequence is TGTGCCACCAGCAGAGGTAGCAATCAGCCCCAGCATTTT. The full variable domain, rest sourced from reference TRBV15 and TRBJ1-5, is DAMVIQNPRYQVTQFGKPVTLSCSQTLNHNVMYWYQQKSSQAPKLLFHYYDKDFNNEADTPDNFQSRRPNTSFCFLDIRSPGLGDTAMYLCATSRGSNQPQHFGDGTRLSIL.

The chain combines TRBV7-2 with TRBJ2-1; a weak D match, TRBD1 (6 bases). V gave up 3 bases and J gave up 7 bases, with 10 bases separating them. This CDR3 has 13 amino acids. Germline V gene lookup returns CDR1 SGHTA and CDR2 FQGNSA. The CDR3 nucleotides read TGTGCCAGCAGCTTGATCAGGGGTAATGAGCAGTTCTTC. This codes for CASSLIRGNEQFF.

This clone has just one count. This rearrangement joins TRBV2 to TRBJ1-5; D unclear. The CDR3 length is 14 residues. The ends were cut back, 6 bases at V and 2 bases at J, with 11 bases in the middle. CDR1 SNHLY and CDR2 FYNNEI come from the germline V gene. The CDR3 sequence is CASSPPSGNQPQHF. DNA of the CDR3: TGTGCCAGCAGCCCCCCCAGTGGCAATCAGCCCCAGCATTTT.

The chain is built from TRBV7-9 and TRBJ2-7; 8 bases map to TRBD2. V lost 5 bases, J lost 2 bases, and 5 bases stayed unmatched. The V gene's germline CDR1 is SEHNR and CDR2 FQNEAQ (reference sequence). The CDR3 extends over 14 amino acids. In nucleotides, the CDR3 is TGTGCCAGCAGCGCCAGCGGGAGTACCTACGAGCAGTACTTC. Amino acids: CASSASGSTYEQYF.

The V call is TRBV19, the J call TRBJ2-7; the match to TRBD1 covers 7 bases. V trimming: 4 bases; J trimming: 2 bases; junction bases outside the gene matches: 5. CDR3 length equals 14 residues. Germline V gene lookup returns CDR1 LNHDA and CDR2 SQIVND (reference sequence). The CDR3: CASSTPGQTYEQYF. For the CDR3, the DNA is TGTGCCAGTAGTACTCCGGGACAGACCTACGAGCAGTACTTC.

The chain recombines TRBV5-4 with TRBJ2-7, with 13 nucleotides matching TRBD2. This CDR3 contains 16 residues. The germline V gene has CDR1 SGHNT and CDR2 YYREEE (reference sequence). J lost 7 bases, V lost 3 bases, and 10 bases had no gene match. The CDR3 region is CASSSQIGTSGKEQYF. CDR3 bases: TGTGCCAGCAGCTCACAGATAGGGACTAGCGGGAAAGAGCAGTACTTC.

V is TRBV15 and J is TRBJ1-3; 9 nucleotides match TRBD1. The CDR3 sequence is 14 residues long. Germline CDR1 and CDR2: LNHNV and YYDKDF (reference sequence). V trimming: 7 bases; J trimming: 5 bases; junction bases outside the gene matches: 6. CDR3 amino acids: CATNTGTGRNTIYF. CDR3 coding DNA: TGTGCCACCAACACCGGGACAGGGAGAAACACCATATATTTT.